This T cell receptor beta chain is from a study of regulatory T cells in long-lasting Graves disease. Study-wide points: A limited number of samples was an acknowledged limitation. TRBV28, TRBJ1-2 and TRBJ2-5 were favored in persistent disease.

To make TCR beta libraries, researchers used iRepertoire HTBI primers and Arm-PCR of CDR3 regions. Each CDR3 protein gets one entry after TCRdb re-called the multiplex PCR reads with MiXCR. The repertoire holds 430,000 or so distinct CDR3 sequences, with about 21% as singletons. In germline, CDR1 is LGHDT, CDR2 YNNKEL (reference sequence). This CDR3 comprises 14 residues. Time point described: persistent/refractory GD, antithyroid drugs over 5 years with positive TRAb. PBMCs were the source of the RNA used for TCR sequencing. Many counts were recorded for this clonotype. Its cognate antigen is unknown.

This clonotype was obtained from a female donor with Graves disease. The sample consisted of peripheral blood mononuclear cells (PBMCs), taken when the disease was refractory, from a patient treated with antithyroid drugs. V and J are TRBV3-1 and TRBJ1-3; 7 bases agree with TRBD1. The CDR3 protein is CAVTSDRARNTIYF. The DNA for the CDR3 is TGTGCAGTTACTTCTGACAGGGCAAGAAACACCATATATTTT.